A selection of T cell receptor beta chains follows, all from one sample in a study of T-cell reconstitution after alpha-beta-depleted transplantation in children. TCRdb re-called the PCR reads with MiXCR, one entry per CDR3 protein. The data contain 500,000 to 650,000 distinct CDR3 sequences, around 13% of them singletons. Here the sequenced sample was PBMCs, mostly from graft donor cells, taken 360 days after TCRalphabeta/CD19-depleted stem cell transplant. These TCRs come from a male patient between 10 and 17 years old who had a stem cell transplant for acute myeloid leukemia, so the T cells may come from the graft donor. The conserved cysteine and the conserved F or W are not part of the CDR3 here.

TRBJ2-3	TRBV28	ASRRGAGTDTQY
TRBJ2-3	TRBV20-1	SARGQTSVADTQY
TRBJ1-1	TRBV5-1	ASGQGPLNTEAF
TRBJ1-2	TRBV7-9	ASSLGTGFGYT
TRBJ2-3	TRBV6-5	ASSYGSRWRSTDTQY
TRBJ2-7	TRBV19	ASSSQAGDD
TRBJ1-4	TRBV5-1	ASSEGMTNEKLF
TRBJ2-7	TRBV7-2	ASSLAGGLAVPPYEQY
TRBJ2-5	TRBV20-1	SAGLAAETQY
TRBJ2-7	TRBV20-1	SARELSSGRSPYEQY
TRBJ2-7	TRBV29-1	SVEEVEDGSYREQY